This TCR beta chain was found in a study of identical twins. Findings and limits, study-wide: For zero-insertion analyses, partial confounding could come from invariant MAIT and iNKT cells. Twin sharing of out-of-frame TCR alpha was underestimated by models in monozygotic pairs. Fewer insertions characterized abundant cord blood beta clonotypes, whereas memory repertoires showed none.

J was trimmed by 3 bases and V by 4 bases; bases with no gene match: 7. CDR1 MNHEY and CDR2 SVGEGT come from the germline V gene. This CDR3 has 15 amino acids. Healthy Caucasian individuals made up all the donors. TCRdb reprocessed the 5' RACE reads with MiXCR, giving one entry per CDR3 protein. This repertoire shows around 480,000 distinct CDR3 sequences, 14% found once; its top ten account for about 0.53%. This clonotype appeared a few times. What it binds is unknown. In addition, the sample was reused for a study of yellow fever vaccine responses in identical twins.

The chain employs TRBV6-2 or TRBV6-3 and TRBJ2-7; 9 nucleotides match TRBD1. Sequenced input: CD4+ T cells sorted from blood. The receptor comes from a woman aged 18-35 years in good health. CDR3: CASSFLGQGIYEQYF. CDR3 DNA sequence: TGTGCCAGCAGTTTTTTGGGACAGGGTATCTACGAGCAGTACTTC.